This T cell receptor beta chain was obtained from a study of shared clonotypes between healthy human individuals. Study-wide findings and caveats: Relative to clonotypes present in all four donors, those not shared had lower generation probabilities.

The naive CD8 subset, CD45RO-negative cells positively selected for CCR7, excluded terminally differentiated effector memory CD45RA+ cells. The deep-level immunoSEQ assay was used. Several immunoSEQ plates held equal portions of the genomic DNA taken from each subset. Assay used: immunoSEQ multiplex PCR; TCRdb lists only in-frame clones, some missing. The table records about 1.9 million clones, about 94% of them present only once. The V gene's germline CDR1 is MDHEN and CDR2 SYDVKM. The CDR3 totals 15 residues. V lost 1 base and J 2 bases, leaving 8 bases between the germline ends. In the case of this clone: What it recognizes is unknown.

Material: naive CD8+ T cells from PBMCs. The J gene is TRBJ1-4, the V gene TRBV28; D is undetermined. The TCR was taken from a man aged 18 to 30 in good health. Some clones in this sample may be carry-over from other donors' samples. This CDR3 reads CASSLYGPTNEKLFF. CDR3 bases: TGTGCCAGCAGTTTATACGGGCCTACTAATGAAAAACTGTTTTTT.